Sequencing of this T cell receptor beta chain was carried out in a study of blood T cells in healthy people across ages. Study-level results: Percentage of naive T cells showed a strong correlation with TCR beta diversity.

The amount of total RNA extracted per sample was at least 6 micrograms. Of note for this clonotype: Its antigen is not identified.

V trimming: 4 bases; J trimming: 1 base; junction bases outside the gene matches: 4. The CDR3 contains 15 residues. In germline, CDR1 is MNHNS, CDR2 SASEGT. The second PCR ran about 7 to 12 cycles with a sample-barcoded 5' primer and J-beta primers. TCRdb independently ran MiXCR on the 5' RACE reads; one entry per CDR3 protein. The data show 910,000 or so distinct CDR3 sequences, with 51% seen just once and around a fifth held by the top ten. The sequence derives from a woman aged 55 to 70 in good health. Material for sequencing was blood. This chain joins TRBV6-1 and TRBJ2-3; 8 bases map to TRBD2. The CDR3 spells CASSATSGGTDTQYF. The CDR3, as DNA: TGTGCCAGCAGTGCAACTAGCGGTGGCACAGATACGCAGTATTTT.